This T cell receptor beta chain was documented in a study of Ad26.COV2.S vaccination and SARS-CoV-2 variants. Study at large: The trial was COV1001 and the donor's arm was Ad26.COV2.S. Ad26.COV2.S, an intramuscular injection, was given once or twice 56 days apart. Whole-study results and caveats: The TCR-based breadth and depth measures might underestimate overall T cell responses.

As for treatment: around 19 received Ad26.COV2.S at low or high dose, single or two shots; five or six received placebo; per-sample allocation not given. At day 63 after the first vaccine or placebo injection, samples were drawn. The data were produced by immunoSEQ multiplex PCR, yet TCRdb's version contains in-frame clones alone and is incomplete. The sample lists approximately 350,000 clones, about four fifths seen once, with more than 7% in the top ten. Notes on this clone: Its antigen is not known.

Sample: peripheral blood, taken in a trial of Ad26.COV2.S vaccine versus placebo. This clonotype was sampled from a person aged 18-65 years who received the Ad26.COV2.S COVID-19 vaccine or a placebo.

In nucleotides, the CDR3 is TGTGCCAGCAGTCCGATTCACGGGGTAAATTCACCCCTCCACTTT. Its protein product is CASSPIHGVNSPLHF. The chain combines TRBV27 with TRBJ1-6; D is unclear. This CDR3 has 15 residues. From germline, CDR1 is MNHEY and CDR2 SMNVEV (reference sequence). Trimming removed 5 bases at V and 7 bases at J, with 15 bases between.